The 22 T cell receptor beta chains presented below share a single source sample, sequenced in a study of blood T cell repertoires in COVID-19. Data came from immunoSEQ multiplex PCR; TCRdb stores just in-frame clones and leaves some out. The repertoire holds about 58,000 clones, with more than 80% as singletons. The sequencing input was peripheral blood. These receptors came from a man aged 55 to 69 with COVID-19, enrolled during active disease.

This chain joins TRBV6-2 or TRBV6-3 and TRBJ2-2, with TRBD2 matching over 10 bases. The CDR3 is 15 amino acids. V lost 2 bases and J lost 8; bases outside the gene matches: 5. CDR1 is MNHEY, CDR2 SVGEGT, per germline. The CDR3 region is CASSYPSSGRGELFF. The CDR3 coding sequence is TGTGCCAGCAGTTACCCATCTAGCGGGAGAGGGGAGCTGTTTTTT.

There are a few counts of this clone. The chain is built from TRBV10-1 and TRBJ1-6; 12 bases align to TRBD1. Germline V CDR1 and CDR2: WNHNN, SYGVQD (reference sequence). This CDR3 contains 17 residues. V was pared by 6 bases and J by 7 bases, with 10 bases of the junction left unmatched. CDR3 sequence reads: CASRREGQGACNSPLHF. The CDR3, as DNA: TGCGCCAGCAGAAGAGAGGGACAGGGGGCCTGCAATTCACCCCTCCACTTT.

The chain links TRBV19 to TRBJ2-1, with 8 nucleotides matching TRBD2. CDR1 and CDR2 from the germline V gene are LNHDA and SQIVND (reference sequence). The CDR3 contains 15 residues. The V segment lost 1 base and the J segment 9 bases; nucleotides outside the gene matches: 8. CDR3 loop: CASSIAAGGAREQFF. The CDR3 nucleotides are TGTGCCAGTAGTATAGCCGCCGGGGGGGCTCGTGAGCAGTTCTTC.

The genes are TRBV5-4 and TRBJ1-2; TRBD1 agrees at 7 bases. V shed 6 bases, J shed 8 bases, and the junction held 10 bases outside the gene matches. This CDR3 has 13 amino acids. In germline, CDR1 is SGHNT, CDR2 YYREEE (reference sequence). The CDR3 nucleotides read TGTGCCAGCACCCCTAGGGACAGCTCCGGCTACACCTTC. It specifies CASTPRDSSGYTF.

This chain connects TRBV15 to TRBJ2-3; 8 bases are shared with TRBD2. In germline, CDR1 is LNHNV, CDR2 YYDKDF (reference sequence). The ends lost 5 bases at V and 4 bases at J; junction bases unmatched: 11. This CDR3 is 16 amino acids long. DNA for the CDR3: TGTGCCACCAGCCCAGATAATAGCGGGAACGCAGATACGCAGTATTTT. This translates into CATSPDNSGNADTQYF.

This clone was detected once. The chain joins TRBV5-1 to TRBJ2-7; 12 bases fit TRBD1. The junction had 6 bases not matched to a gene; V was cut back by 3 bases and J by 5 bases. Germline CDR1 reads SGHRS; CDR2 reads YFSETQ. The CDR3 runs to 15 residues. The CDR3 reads CASSSLGQGAHEQYF. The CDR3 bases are TGCGCCAGCAGCTCGTTGGGACAGGGGGCTCACGAGCAGTACTTC.

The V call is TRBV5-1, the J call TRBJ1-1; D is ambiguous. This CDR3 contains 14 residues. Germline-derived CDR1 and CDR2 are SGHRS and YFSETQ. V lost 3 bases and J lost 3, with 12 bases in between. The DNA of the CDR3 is TGCGCCAGCAGCTCCGGGGAGATGTACACTGAAGCTTTCTTT. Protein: CASSSGEMYTEAFF.

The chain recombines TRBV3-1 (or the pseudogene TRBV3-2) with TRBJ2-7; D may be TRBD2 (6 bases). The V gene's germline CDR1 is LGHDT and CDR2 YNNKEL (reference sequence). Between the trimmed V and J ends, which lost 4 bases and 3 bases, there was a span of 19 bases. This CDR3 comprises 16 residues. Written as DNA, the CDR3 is TGTGCCAGCAGCCCCGGGACTCTGACCTCGGTCTACGAGCAGTACTTC. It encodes CASSPGTLTSVYEQYF.

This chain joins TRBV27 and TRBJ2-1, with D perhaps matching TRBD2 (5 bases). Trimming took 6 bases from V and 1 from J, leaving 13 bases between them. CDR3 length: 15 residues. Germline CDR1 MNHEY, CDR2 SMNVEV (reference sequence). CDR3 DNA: TGTGCCAGCAGAAGGATTGGAGGTTCCTACAATGAGCAGTTCTTC. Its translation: CASRRIGGSYNEQFF.

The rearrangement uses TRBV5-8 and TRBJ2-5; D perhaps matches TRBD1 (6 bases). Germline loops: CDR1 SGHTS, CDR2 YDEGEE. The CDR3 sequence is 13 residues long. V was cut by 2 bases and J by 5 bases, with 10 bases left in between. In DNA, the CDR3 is TGTGCCAGCAGCTTCCAGGGGTTGGAGACCCAGTACTTC. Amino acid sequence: CASSFQGLETQYF. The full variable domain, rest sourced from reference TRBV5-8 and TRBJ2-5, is EAGVTQSPTHLIKTRGQQATLRCSPISGHTSVYWYQQALGLGLQFLLWYDEGEERNRGNFPPRFSGRQFPNYSSELNVNALELEDSALYLCASSFQGLETQYFGPGTRLLVL.

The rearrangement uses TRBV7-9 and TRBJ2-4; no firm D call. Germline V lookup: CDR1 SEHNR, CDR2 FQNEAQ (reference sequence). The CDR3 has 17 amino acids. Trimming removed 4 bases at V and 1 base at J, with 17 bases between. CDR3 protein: CASSSPGPLRAKNIQYF. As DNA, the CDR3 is TGTGCCAGCAGCTCCCCAGGTCCGCTCCGGGCCAAAAACATTCAGTACTTC.

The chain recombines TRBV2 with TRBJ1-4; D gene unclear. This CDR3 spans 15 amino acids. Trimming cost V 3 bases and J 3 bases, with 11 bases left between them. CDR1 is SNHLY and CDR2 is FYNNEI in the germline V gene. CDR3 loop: CASSDLAASNEKLFF. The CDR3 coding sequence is TGTGCCAGCAGTGATTTGGCGGCGTCTAATGAAAAACTGTTTTTT. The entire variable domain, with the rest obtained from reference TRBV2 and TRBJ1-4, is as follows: EPEVTQTPSHQVTQMGQEVILRCVPISNHLYFYWYRQILGQKVEFLVSFYNNEISEKSEIFDDQFSVERPDGSNFTLKIRSTKLEDSAMYFCASSDLAASNEKLFFGSGTQLSVL.

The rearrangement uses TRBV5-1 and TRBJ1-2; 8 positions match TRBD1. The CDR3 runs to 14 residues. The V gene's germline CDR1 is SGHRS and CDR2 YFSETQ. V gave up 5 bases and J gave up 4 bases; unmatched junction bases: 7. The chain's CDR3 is CASSRDRGVYGYTF. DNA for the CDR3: TGCGCCAGCAGTCGCGACAGGGGCGTCTATGGCTACACCTTC.

In DNA form, the CDR3 reads TGTGCCAGCAGCTTAGGGGTCCGGGCCGGGGAGCTGTTTTTT. It yields the protein CASSLGVRAGELFF. V and J are TRBV7-2 and TRBJ2-2; the D is unclear. Germline CDR1 and CDR2: SGHTA and FQGNSA. Trimming removed 1 base at V and 6 bases at J, with 9 bases between. The CDR3 spans 14 residues.

CDR3 protein: CASSPGQGEAYGYTF. In DNA, the CDR3 is TGCGCCAGCAGCCCTGGACAGGGGGAGGCCTATGGCTACACCTTC. This sequence joins TRBV4-1 and TRBJ1-2, with 10 nucleotides matching TRBD1. In germline, CDR1 is MGHRA, CDR2 YSYEKL. This CDR3 has 15 amino acids. Trimming removed 4 bases from V and 4 bases from J; junction bases left unmatched: 6.

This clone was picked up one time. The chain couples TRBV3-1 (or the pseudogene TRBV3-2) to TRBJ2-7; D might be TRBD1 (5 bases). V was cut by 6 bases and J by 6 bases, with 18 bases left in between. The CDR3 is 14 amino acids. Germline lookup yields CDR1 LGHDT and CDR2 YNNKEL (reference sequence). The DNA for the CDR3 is TGTGCCAGCAGTTTTCAGGGATACTCAGGCGAGCAGTACTTC. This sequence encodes CASSFQGYSGEQYF.

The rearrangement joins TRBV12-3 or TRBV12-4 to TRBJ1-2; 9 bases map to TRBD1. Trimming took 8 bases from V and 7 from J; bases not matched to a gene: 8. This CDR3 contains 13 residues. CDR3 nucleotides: TGTGCCAGCGGAGGACAGGGGTTTGGTGGCTACACCTTC. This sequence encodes CASGGQGFGGYTF.

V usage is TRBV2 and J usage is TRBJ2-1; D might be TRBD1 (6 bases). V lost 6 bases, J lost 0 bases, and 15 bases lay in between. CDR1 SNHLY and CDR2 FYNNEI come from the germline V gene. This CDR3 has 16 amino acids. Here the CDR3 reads CASRAQGGPSYNEQFF. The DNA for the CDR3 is TGTGCCAGCAGGGCCCAAGGGGGTCCCTCCTACAATGAGCAGTTCTTC.

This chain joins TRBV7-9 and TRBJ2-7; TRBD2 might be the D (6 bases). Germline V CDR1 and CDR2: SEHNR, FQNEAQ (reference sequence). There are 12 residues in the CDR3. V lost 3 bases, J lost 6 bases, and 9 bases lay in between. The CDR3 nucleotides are TGTGCCAGCAGCTTCAGCGGGTCCGAGCAGTACTTC. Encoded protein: CASSFSGSEQYF.

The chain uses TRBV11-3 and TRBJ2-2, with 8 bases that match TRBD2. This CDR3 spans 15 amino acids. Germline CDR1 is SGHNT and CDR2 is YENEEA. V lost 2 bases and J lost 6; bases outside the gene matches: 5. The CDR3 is CASSLRAGVPGELFF. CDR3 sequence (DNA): TGTGCCAGCAGCTTACGAGCGGGAGTCCCCGGGGAGCTGTTTTTT.

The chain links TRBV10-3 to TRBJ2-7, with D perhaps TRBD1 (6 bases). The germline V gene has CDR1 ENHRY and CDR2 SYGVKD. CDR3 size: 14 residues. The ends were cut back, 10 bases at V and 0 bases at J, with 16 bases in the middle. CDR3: CATATGTSSYEQYF. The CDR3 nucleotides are TGTGCCACCGCGACAGGCACGAGCTCCTACGAGCAGTACTTC.

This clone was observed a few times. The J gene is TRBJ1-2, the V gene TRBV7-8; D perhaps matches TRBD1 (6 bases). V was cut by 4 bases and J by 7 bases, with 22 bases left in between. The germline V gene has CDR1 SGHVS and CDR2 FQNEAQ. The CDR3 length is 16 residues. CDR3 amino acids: CASSSRGQTIDGGYTF. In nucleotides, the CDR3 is TGTGCCAGCAGCTCCAGAGGACAGACCATTGATGGTGGCTACACCTTC.